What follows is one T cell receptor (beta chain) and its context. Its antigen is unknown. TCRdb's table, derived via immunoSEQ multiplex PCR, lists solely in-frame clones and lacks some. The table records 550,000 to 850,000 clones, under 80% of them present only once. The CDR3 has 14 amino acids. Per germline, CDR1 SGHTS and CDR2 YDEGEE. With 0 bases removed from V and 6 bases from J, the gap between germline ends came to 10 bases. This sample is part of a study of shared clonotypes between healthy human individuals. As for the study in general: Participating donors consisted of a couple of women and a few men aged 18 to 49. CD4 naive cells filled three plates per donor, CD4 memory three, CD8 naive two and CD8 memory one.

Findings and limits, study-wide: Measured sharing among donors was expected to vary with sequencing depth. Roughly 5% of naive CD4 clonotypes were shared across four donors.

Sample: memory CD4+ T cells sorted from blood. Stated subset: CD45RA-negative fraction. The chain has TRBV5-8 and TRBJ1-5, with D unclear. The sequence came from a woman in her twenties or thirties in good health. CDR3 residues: CASSLGESSQPQHF. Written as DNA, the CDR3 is TGTGCCAGCAGCTTGGGCGAGAGCTCTCAGCCCCAGCATTTT.